This T cell receptor (beta chain) was captured in a study of T cell repertoires in cytomegalovirus infection. About the study: Carrying CMV and the relevant HLA type showed in public TCR beta signatures. Findings and caveats of the study: Public TCR beta family frequency separated CMV-and-HLA carriers, including in an independent cohort.

Using its own MiXCR run on the reads, TCRdb lists one record per CDR3 protein. The data show about 490,000 distinct CDR3 sequences, approximately 26% seen once. Turning to this clonotype: Antigen unknown.

V was cut by 3 bases and J by 4 bases, with 12 bases left in between. This CDR3 contains 15 residues. The germline V gene encodes CDR1 LNHDA and CDR2 SQIVND (reference sequence). The TCR was taken from a human donor in good health (CMV status not recorded). Some clones in this sample may be carry-over from other donors' samples. Sequencing was done on a sample of PBMCs. The J gene is TRBJ2-2, the V gene TRBV19; D is uncertain. CDR3 sequence: CASSIHLGATGELFF. The CDR3 region has the DNA TGTGCCAGTAGTATCCACCTAGGAGCCACCGGGGAGCTGTTTTTT.